This entry features one T cell receptor (beta chain) sequence. What it binds is unknown. The sample belongs to a study of response to subunit inactivated influenza vaccine. Study-level points and caveats: The authors put forward the suggestion that each seasonal influenza vaccination may bring in only a limited number of new T cells.

The trim removed 0 bases at V and 2 bases at J, leaving 14 bases unmatched. The germline gives CDR1 LGHNA, CDR2 YSLEER. This CDR3 has 19 amino acids. TCRdb re-analysed the RT-PCR reads in MiXCR, keeping a single row per CDR3 protein. In the table there are fewer than 600,000 distinct CDR3 sequences, approximately 7.2% of which are singletons. The sequence was collected from a man between 50 and 69 years old who received an inactivated influenza vaccine. The rearrangement joins TRBV4-3 to TRBJ2-5; TRBD1 matches 8 bases. The specimen comprised PBMCs from blood, sampled less than 30 months after vaccination. The CDR3 protein is CASSQDFRTGSRSQETQYF. The CDR3 DNA is TGCGCCAGCAGCCAAGATTTCAGGACAGGGTCTAGAAGTCAAGAGACCCAGTACTTC.